A selection of T cell receptor beta chains follows, all from one sample in a study of cytomegalovirus exposure and HLA in healthy donors. The protocol was immunoSEQ multiplex PCR, while the TCRdb copy is restricted to in-frame clones and leaves out a portion. This sample yields roughly 100,000 clones, of which roughly 80% are seen a single time; 1.5% to 2% belongs to the top ten. The source material was PBMCs. The origin of the receptors is a man aged 50-60 years in good health and CMV-seronegative. Each CDR3 is given with its conserved first and last residue. The D gene is left open where the match is weak. Clone sizes are given selectively: once, few, many, or a class where the clone is expanded.

cdr3_aa cdr3_nt d_call clone_size j_call v_call cdr3_length
CASSYSGDSAGYGYTF TGTGCCAGCAGTTACTCGGGGGACAGCGCGGGCTATGGCTACACCTTC TRBD1 - TRBJ1-2 TRBV6-5 16
CASRLVPGTGWNEQFF TGTGCCAGCAGACTTGTCCCCGGAACAGGGTGGAATGAGCAGTTCTTC - - TRBJ2-1 TRBV7-3 16
CASSQLSLRSPLHF TGTGCCAGCAGCCAACTTTCTCTCAGGTCACCCCTCCACTTT - - TRBJ1-6 TRBV14 14
CASSFFTGRTYEQYF TGTGCCAGCAGCTTTTTTACTGGCAGGACCTACGAGCAGTACTTC - once TRBJ2-7 TRBV5-4 15
CASSSPGGADTEAFF TGTGCCAGCAGCAGCCCAGGGGGCGCGGACACTGAAGCTTTCTTT TRBD1 - TRBJ1-1 TRBV5-4 15
CASSLQAGSGEETQYF TGTGCCAGCTCACTTCAGGCTGGAAGCGGGGAAGAGACCCAGTACTTC TRBD2 - TRBJ2-5 TRBV18 16
CASNNRGAGNYGYTF TGTGCCAGTAACAACAGGGGTGCCGGAAACTATGGCTACACCTTC TRBD1 - TRBJ1-2 TRBV19 15
CASSLDGYQPQHF TGTGCCAGCAGCTTAGACGGTTATCAGCCCCAGCATTTT - - TRBJ1-5 TRBV7-8 13
CASSPKMRVGNTIYF TGTGCCAGCAGCCCGAAGATGCGTGTTGGAAACACCATATATTTT - few TRBJ1-3 TRBV7-9 15
CASSDRGSPPLHF TGTGCCAGCAGTGACCGAGGCAGCCCGCCCCTCCACTTT - - TRBJ1-6 TRBV6-4 13
CASSPPLGQITEAFF TGTGCCAGCAGTCCCCCCCTGGGACAGATCACTGAAGCTTTCTTT TRBD1 - TRBJ1-1 TRBV28 15
CASSLDTGGVNYGYTF TGCGCCAGCAGCTTGGATACAGGGGGCGTGAACTATGGCTACACCTTC TRBD1 - TRBJ1-2 TRBV5-1 16
CASSVRGQETQYF TGTGCCAGCAGCGTCCGGGGACAAGAGACCCAGTACTTC - - TRBJ2-5 TRBV5-8 13
CASSFRDRGFSSYNSPLHF TGTGCCAGCAGTTTCCGGGACAGAGGTTTCAGCTCCTATAATTCACCCCTCCACTTT TRBD1 - TRBJ1-6 TRBV2 19
CSVGGGQFREETQYF TGCAGCGTTGGAGGGGGCCAATTTAGAGAAGAGACCCAGTACTTC TRBD1 - TRBJ2-5 TRBV29-1 15
CASSALGLTDTQYF TGTGCCAGCAGCGCCCTAGGCCTCACAGATACGCAGTATTTT - - TRBJ2-3 TRBV9 14
CASSLGTGTYGYTF TGTGCCAGCAGCTTGGGGACAGGGACCTATGGCTACACCTTC TRBD1 once TRBJ1-2 TRBV7-9 14
CASRITGAYNSPLHF TGTGCCAGCAGAATTACAGGGGCCTATAATTCACCCCTCCACTTT TRBD1 few TRBJ1-6 TRBV28 15
CASRRDRIYGYTF TGTGCCAGTAGGAGAGACAGGATCTATGGCTACACCTTC - - TRBJ1-2 TRBV19 13
CASSIARGSTDTQYF TGTGCCAGCAGTATAGCGAGGGGGAGCACAGATACGCAGTATTTT - - TRBJ2-3 TRBV25-1 15
CASSALGSGTGVANTEAFF TGTGCCAGCAGCGCGTTGGGGAGTGGGACAGGGGTTGCGAACACTGAAGCTTTCTTT TRBD1 - TRBJ1-1 TRBV9 19
CAISGGEDGYTF TGTGCCATCAGTGGGGGGGAGGATGGCTACACCTTC - - TRBJ1-2 TRBV10-3 12
CASSQGDSNSPLHF TGCGCCAGCAGTCAAGGGGACTCTAATTCACCCCTCCACTTT - - TRBJ1-6 TRBV5-1 14
CAISGSPSSYNEQFF TGTGCCATCAGTGGGAGTCCCAGCTCCTACAATGAGCAGTTCTTC - few TRBJ2-1 TRBV10-3 15
CASSLTGGTDTQYF TGTGCCAGCAGCTTAACGGGAGGGACAGATACGCAGTATTTT TRBD2 - TRBJ2-3 TRBV7-3 14
CASEPSMADSPLHF TGTGCCAGCGAGCCCTCCATGGCGGATTCACCCCTCCACTTT - - TRBJ1-6 TRBV28 14
CASSLGYGNTIYF TGTGCCAGCAGCTTGGGCTACGGAAACACCATATATTTT - - TRBJ1-3 TRBV5-8 13
CASSLFAEGADTQYF TGTGCCAGCAGCTTATTTGCAGAGGGTGCAGATACGCAGTATTTT - - TRBJ2-3 TRBV7-9 15
CASSWRLAGIYNEQFF TGTGCCAGCAGCTGGCGACTAGCGGGGATTTACAATGAGCAGTTCTTC TRBD2 - TRBJ2-1 TRBV11-2 16
CASSLRPLGTALSRPPLHF TGTGCCAGCAGTTTAAGGCCTCTCGGGACAGCGCTAAGCAGGCCACCCCTCCACTTT TRBD1 few TRBJ1-6 TRBV27 19
CASTREETQYF TGTGCCAGCACGAGAGAAGAGACCCAGTACTTC - once TRBJ2-5 TRBV2 11
CASTDAGRGLLAQPQHF TGTGCCAGTACCGATGCGGGCAGGGGGCTACTTGCTCAGCCCCAGCATTTT TRBD1 - TRBJ1-5 TRBV19 17
CASSGTVNSGNTIYF TGTGCCAGTAGTGGAACAGTGAACTCTGGAAACACCATATATTTT - - TRBJ1-3 TRBV19 15
CASSQDSGGDWNTEAFF TGCGCCAGCAGCCAAGATAGCGGGGGGGATTGGAACACTGAAGCTTTCTTT - - TRBJ1-1 TRBV4-3 17
CASSLTGGRGGYTF TGTGCCAGCAGCTTGACAGGGGGTCGGGGTGGCTACACCTTC TRBD1 - TRBJ1-2 TRBV7-2 14
CASSTEIWGPKNTEAFF TGTGCCAGCAGCACAGAGATATGGGGGCCGAAGAACACTGAAGCTTTCTTT - once TRBJ1-1 TRBV5-6 17
CSGGLAAGELFF TGCAGCGGGGGACTAGCTGCCGGGGAGCTGTTTTTT TRBD2 - TRBJ2-2 TRBV29-1 12
CASSSGLVPEAFF TGTGCCAGCAGTTCGGGACTGGTACCTGAAGCTTTCTTT - - TRBJ1-1 TRBV27 13
CASSPESGDTQYF TGTGCCAGCTCACCAGAGTCAGGGGATACGCAGTATTTT - - TRBJ2-3 TRBV18 13
CASTTGSYNEQFF TGCGCCAGCACCACAGGCTCCTACAATGAGCAGTTCTTC - - TRBJ2-1 TRBV4-1 13
CASSPQGNTEAFF TGTGCCAGCAGCCCTCAGGGGAACACTGAAGCTTTCTTT - - TRBJ1-1 TRBV7-2 13
CASSAAPGTLAQEQFF TGTGCCAGCAGCGCTGCTCCCGGGACTCTAGCTCAAGAGCAGTTCTTC - once TRBJ2-1 TRBV9 16
CSVREGGIETQYF TGCAGCGTTCGTGAAGGGGGAATTGAGACCCAGTACTTC - - TRBJ2-5 TRBV29-1 13
CASSDRGWEKLFF TGTGCCAGCAGTGACAGGGGGTGGGAAAAACTGTTTTTT TRBD1 - TRBJ1-4 TRBV6-6 13
CASSPWTGRQPQHF TGTGCCAGCAGTCCTTGGACAGGGAGACAGCCCCAGCATTTT TRBD1 once TRBJ1-5 TRBV27 14
CASSAFGGSQHF TGTGCCAGCAGCGCATTTGGAGGGTCCCAGCATTTT - - TRBJ1-5 TRBV7-2 12
CASSYGTGAYEQYF TGTGCCAGCAGTTACGGGACAGGGGCCTACGAGCAGTACTTC TRBD1 - TRBJ2-7 TRBV6-6 14
CSVPSGSYNEQFF TGCAGCGTTCCTAGCGGGTCCTACAATGAGCAGTTCTTC TRBD2 few TRBJ2-1 TRBV29-1 13
CASSLVVLRETQYF TGTGCCAGCAGCTTAGTTGTGTTACGGGAGACCCAGTACTTC - - TRBJ2-5 TRBV7-9 14
CASSLGGQSYGYTF TGTGCCAGCAGTTTGGGGGGTCAGTCTTACGGCTACACCTTC - - TRBJ1-2 TRBV27 14
CASSLAWLAGGRRETQYF TGTGCCAGCAGCTTGGCATGGCTAGCGGGGGGGCGTCGGGAGACCCAGTACTTC TRBD2 - TRBJ2-5 TRBV5-8 18
CASSSRQGRQPQHF TGTGCCAGCAGCTCCCGACAGGGGCGACAGCCCCAGCATTTT TRBD1 - TRBJ1-5 TRBV13 14
CASTQTSFAGELFF TGTGCCAGCACCCAGACTAGTTTCGCCGGGGAGCTGTTTTTT - - TRBJ2-2 TRBV28 14
CATRGTGAPYEQYF TGTGCCACCCGCGGGACAGGGGCCCCCTACGAGCAGTACTTC TRBD1 - TRBJ2-7 TRBV19 14
CASSQGTGRDQPQHF TGTGCCAGCAGCCAGGGGACAGGAAGAGATCAGCCCCAGCATTTT TRBD1 - TRBJ1-5 TRBV4-2 15
CSVASGHHNQPQHF TGCAGCGTTGCTTCGGGACACCATAATCAGCCCCAGCATTTT - - TRBJ1-5 TRBV29-1 14
CASSFRLAVITGELFF TGTGCCAGCAGCTTTAGACTAGCCGTCATCACCGGGGAGCTGTTTTTT TRBD2 - TRBJ2-2 TRBV11-3 16
CASSDPGYNEQFF TGTGCCAGCAGTGACCCCGGGTACAATGAGCAGTTCTTC - - TRBJ2-1 TRBV25-1 13
CATYRDSNSPLHF TGTGCCACCTATCGGGACAGTAATTCACCCCTCCACTTT TRBD1 once TRBJ1-6 TRBV6-5 13
CASTETRTNYGYTF TGTGCCAGCACTGAGACGAGGACTAACTATGGCTACACCTTC - - TRBJ1-2 TRBV6-5 14